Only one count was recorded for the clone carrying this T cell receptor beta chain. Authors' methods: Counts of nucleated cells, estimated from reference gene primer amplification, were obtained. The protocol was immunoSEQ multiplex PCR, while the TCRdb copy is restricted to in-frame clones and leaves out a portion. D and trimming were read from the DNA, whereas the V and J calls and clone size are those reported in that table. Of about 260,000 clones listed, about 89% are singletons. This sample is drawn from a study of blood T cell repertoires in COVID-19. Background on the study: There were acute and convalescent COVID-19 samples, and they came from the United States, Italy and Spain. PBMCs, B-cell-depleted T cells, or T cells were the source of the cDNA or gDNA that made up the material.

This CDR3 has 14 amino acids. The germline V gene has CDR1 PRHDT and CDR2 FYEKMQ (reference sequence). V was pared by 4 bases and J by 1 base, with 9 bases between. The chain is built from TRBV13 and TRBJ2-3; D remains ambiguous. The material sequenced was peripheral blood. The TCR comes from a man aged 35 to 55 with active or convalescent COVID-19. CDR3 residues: CASSSATGTDTQYF. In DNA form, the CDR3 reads TGTGCCAGCAGCTCTGCTACGGGCACAGATACGCAGTATTTT.